The sequence of this TCR beta chain was determined in a study of response to subunit inactivated influenza vaccine. Whole-study findings and limits: New T cells are recruited in small numbers by each seasonal influenza vaccination, according to the authors' suggestion.

This clonotype has more than one count but fewer than ten. Its antigen remains unidentified. Trimming took 4 bases from V and 6 from J; bases not matched to a gene: 4. This CDR3 spans 13 amino acids. Germline CDR1 DFQATT, CDR2 SNEGSKA (reference sequence). TCRdb re-derived calls from the RT-PCR reads in MiXCR, one entry per CDR3 protein. The repertoire consists of over 450,000 distinct CDR3 sequences, with roughly 13% occurring once and the leading ten covering less than 15%. This sequence joins TRBV20-1 and TRBJ2-1, with 9 bases fitting TRBD2. Sequences were derived from PBMCs from blood, sampled roughly 45 days after vaccination. The source is a man in his fifties or sixties who received an inactivated influenza vaccine. The CDR3 region has the DNA TGCAGTGCTACTAGCGGGGAGTTCAATGAGCAGTTCTTC. Translated: CSATSGEFNEQFF.